The sequence of this T cell receptor beta chain was determined in a study of glioma-infiltrating T cells after dendritic cell vaccination. Whole-study context: Treatment, given 2003 to 2012, was autologous tumor lysate-pulsed dendritic cell vaccination.

This CDR3 contains 14 residues. Germline lookup yields CDR1 SGHRS and CDR2 YFSETQ. The V and J ends lost 4 bases and 9 bases, in that order; junction bases with no gene match: 9. Assay used: immunoSEQ multiplex PCR; TCRdb lists only in-frame clones, some missing. The sample lists nearly 85,000 clones, roughly 90% occurring once. Patients had residual fresh-frozen tumor tissue and more than two years of survival data. None of the glioblastoma patients had an isocitrate dehydrogenase mutation. This sequence originates from a human donor with glioblastoma. V and J are TRBV5-1 and TRBJ2-1; 8 bases match TRBD1. Specimen: blood, collected before dendritic cell vaccination. The CDR3 loop is CASSPGQGMGEQFF. CDR3 coding DNA: TGCGCCAGCAGCCCTGGACAGGGTATGGGTGAGCAGTTCTTC.